The entry that follows covers one TCR beta chain sequence. Its antigen is unknown. In germline, CDR1 is LGHNA, CDR2 YNFKEQ. The CDR3 extends over 15 amino acids. V lost 0 bases to trimming and J lost 2 bases, with 11 bases between them. TCRdb reprocessed the reads via MiXCR and lists one record per CDR3 protein. The data show 60,000 to 80,000 distinct CDR3 sequences, 63% seen once. The entry originates in a study of type 1 regulatory T cells. Whole-study context: T-allo10 is a Tr1-enriched, alloantigen-specific CD4 T cell product made in vitro.

Graft donor-derived T-allo10 cells were described as host-alloantigen-specific, anergic, and alloantigen-specifically suppressive. The chain employs TRBV4-2 and TRBJ2-7, with a tentative D call TRBD1 (6 bases). The sample consisted of cultured T cells, either the whole culture or a sorted T cell fraction (not recorded which). The subset: Tr1-enriched cell product generated in vitro against host alloantigens. The receptor was isolated from a human donor in good health. In nucleotides, the CDR3 is TGTGCCAGCAGCCAAGAAAGCACAGGGCCCTACGAGCAGTACTTC. This codes for CASSQESTGPYEQYF.